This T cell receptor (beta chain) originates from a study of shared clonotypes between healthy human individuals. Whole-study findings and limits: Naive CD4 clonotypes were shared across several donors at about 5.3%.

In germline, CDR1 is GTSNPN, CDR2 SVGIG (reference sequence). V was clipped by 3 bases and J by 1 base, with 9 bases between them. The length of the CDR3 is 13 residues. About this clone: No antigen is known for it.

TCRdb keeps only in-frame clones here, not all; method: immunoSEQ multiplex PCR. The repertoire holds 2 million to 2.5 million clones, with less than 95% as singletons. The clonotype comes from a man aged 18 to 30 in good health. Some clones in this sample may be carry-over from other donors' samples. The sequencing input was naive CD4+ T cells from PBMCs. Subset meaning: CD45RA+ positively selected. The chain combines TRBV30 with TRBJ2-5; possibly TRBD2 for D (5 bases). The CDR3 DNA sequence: TGTGCCTGGAGCTCCGGGATCCAAGAGACCCAGTACTTC. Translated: CAWSSGIQETQYF. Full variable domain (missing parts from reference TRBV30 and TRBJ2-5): SQTIHQWPATLVQPVGSPLSLECTVEGTSNPNLYWYRQAAGRGLQLLFYSVGIGQISSEVPQNLSASRPQDRQFILSSKKLLLSDSGFYLCAWSSGIQETQYFGPGTRLLVL.